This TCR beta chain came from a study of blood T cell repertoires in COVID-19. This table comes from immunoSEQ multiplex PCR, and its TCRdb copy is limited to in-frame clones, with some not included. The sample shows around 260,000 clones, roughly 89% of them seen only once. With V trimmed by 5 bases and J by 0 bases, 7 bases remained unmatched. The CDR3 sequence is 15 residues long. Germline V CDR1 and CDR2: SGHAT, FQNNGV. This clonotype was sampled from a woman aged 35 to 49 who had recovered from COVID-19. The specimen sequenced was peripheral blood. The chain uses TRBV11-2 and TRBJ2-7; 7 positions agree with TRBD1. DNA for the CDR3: TGTGCCAGCAGCCTGTCGACAGGGAGCTCCTACGAGCAGTACTTC. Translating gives CASSLSTGSSYEQYF.